This passage covers 27 T cell receptor beta chains from one sample sequenced in a study of post-analysis software for immune sequencing data. Study-wide results and limits: TRBV segments more frequent in patients than in controls numbered five and included TRBV5-6, TRBV5-1 and TRBV20-1.

These receptors' targets are unknown. Incorporated into the TCR beta cDNA libraries were unique molecular identifiers, which served to reduce PCR and sequencing biases. In TCRdb, the PCR reads were re-called with MiXCR into one record per CDR3 protein. The table shows roughly 570,000 distinct CDR3 sequences, with roughly 34% occurring only once. Sequencing used blood. The receptor set was obtained from a girl under 18 with multiple sclerosis.

This clonotype was found a few times. J is TRBJ1-2 and V is TRBV5-1; no definite D call. Germline V gene data show CDR1 as SGHRS and CDR2 as YFSETQ. This CDR3 spans 13 amino acids. Deletions cut 5 bases from V and 3 bases from J, with 11 bases between. This CDR3 is CASSSDGYYGYTF. CDR3 nucleotide sequence: TGCGCCAGCAGTTCTGACGGTTACTATGGCTACACCTTC.

This clonotype came up a few times. The V and J genes are TRBV4-2 and TRBJ2-1, with D possibly matching TRBD2 (6 bases). Trimming shortened V by 0 bases and J by 0 bases, and 15 bases separated the two germline ends. Germline CDR1 reads LGHNA; CDR2 reads YNFKEQ. This CDR3 is built from 18 residues. The CDR3 here is CASSQDNGGVGSYNEQFF. Here the CDR3 DNA reads TGTGCCAGCAGCCAAGATAACGGCGGGGTCGGCTCCTACAATGAGCAGTTCTTC.

This clonotype was observed a handful of times. The chain couples TRBV7-8 to TRBJ2-5; TRBD2 might be the D (6 bases). Germline values: CDR1 SGHVS, CDR2 FQNEAQ. Trimming removed 7 bases from V and 3 bases from J, with 15 bases in between. The CDR3 covers 14 residues. The CDR3 loop is CASNPWEVEETQYF. CDR3 coding DNA: TGTGCCAGCAACCCCTGGGAGGTAGAAGAGACCCAGTACTTC.

This clonotype came up a few times. The CDR3 nucleotides read TGTGCCAGCAGGATAGCGTGGGCCTACAATGAGCAGTTCTTC. Translating gives CASRIAWAYNEQFF. This chain uses TRBV7-9 with TRBJ2-1; tentatively, D is TRBD2 (5 bases). CDR1 is SEHNR and CDR2 is FQNEAQ in the germline V gene (reference sequence). Deletions cut 6 bases from V and 2 bases from J, with 11 bases between. The CDR3 length is 14 residues.

The chain recombines TRBV12-3 or TRBV12-4 with TRBJ2-3, with 9 bases lining up with TRBD2. There are 16 residues in the CDR3. Trimming cost V 10 bases and J 2 bases; bases outside gene matches: 13. The chain's CDR3 is CATTGASGDITDTQYF. The CDR3 DNA follows: TGTGCCACAACAGGAGCTAGCGGGGATATCACAGATACGCAGTATTTT.

This chain connects TRBV5-1 to TRBJ2-1; D may correspond to TRBD1 or TRBD2 (5 bases each). Trimming stripped 1 base from V and 4 bases from J, with 12 bases between. Germline V gives CDR1 SGHRS, CDR2 YFSETQ. The CDR3 length is 15 residues. CDR3 sequence: CASSLTIGTYNEQFF. The CDR3 DNA reads TGCGCCAGCAGCTTGACTATAGGGACGTACAATGAGCAGTTCTTC. The variable domain in full, completed from reference TRBV5-1 and TRBJ2-1, reads KAGVTQTPRYLIKTRGQQVTLSCSPISGHRSVSWYQQTPGQGLQFLFEYFSETQRNKGNFPGRFSGRQFSNSRSEMNVSTLELGDSALYLCASSLTIGTYNEQFFGPGTRLTVL.

This clonotype was detected only a few times. The V gene is TRBV5-1, the J gene TRBJ1-5; 7 bases are a match to TRBD1. The CDR3 totals 15 residues. V lost 0 bases, J lost 6 bases, and 6 bases stayed unmatched. Germline CDR1 is SGHRS and CDR2 is YFSETQ. The CDR3 sequence: CASSLAGQFGQPQHF. CDR3 DNA: TGCGCCAGCAGCTTGGCGGGACAGTTTGGTCAGCCCCAGCATTTT.

V and J are TRBV20-1 and TRBJ1-1, with 11 bases matching TRBD1. The CDR3 length is 17 residues. Unmatched junction bases numbered 7, after V lost 1 base and J lost 0 bases. The germline gives CDR1 DFQATT, CDR2 SNEGSKA (reference sequence). CDR3: CSARVFGQGALNTEAFF. The CDR3 bases are TGCAGTGCTAGAGTTTTCGGACAGGGGGCTCTGAACACTGAAGCTTTCTTT.

The table lists this clonotype with a count of one. J is TRBJ1-1 and V is TRBV20-1; 7 positions match TRBD1. The CDR3 is 16 amino acids. Germline-derived CDR1 and CDR2 are DFQATT and SNEGSKA (reference sequence). V shed 1 base and J 4 bases; nucleotides not matched to a gene: 12. The CDR3 region has the DNA TGCAGTGCTAGAGGTCAAGGGGGCCCACGGACCACTGAAGCTTTCTTT. It is translated as CSARGQGGPRTTEAFF.

The CDR3 DNA reads as TGCGCCAGCAGCATACTACCTAGCGGGGGGGCAAATGAGCAGTTCTTC. This encodes CASSILPSGGANEQFF. The chain employs TRBV5-1 and TRBJ2-1; TRBD2 matches 12 bases. Per germline, CDR1 SGHRS and CDR2 YFSETQ. This CDR3 comprises 16 residues. J lost 7 bases, V lost 4 bases, and 9 bases had no gene match.

The CDR3 here is CASRRRDRVHYGYTF. In DNA, the CDR3 is TGTGCCAGCAGACGTCGGGACAGGGTCCACTATGGCTACACCTTC. V and J are TRBV12-3 or TRBV12-4 and TRBJ1-2; 9 positions match TRBD1. The CDR3 runs to 15 residues. J gave up 3 bases and V 6 bases, and 8 bases lay outside the gene matches.

The chain employs TRBV15 and TRBJ2-3; 7 bases are a match to TRBD2. V dropped 1 base and J dropped 0; count of bases not matched to a gene: 7. Germline loops: CDR1 LNHNV, CDR2 YYDKDF (reference sequence). CDR3 length: 17 residues. CDR3 DNA: TGTGCCACCAGCAGAGTGTGGGGGGGAACTAGCACAGATACGCAGTATTTT. Translation: CATSRVWGGTSTDTQYF. Full variable domain (outside the CDR3, taken from reference TRBV15 and TRBJ2-3): DAMVIQNPRYQVTQFGKPVTLSCSQTLNHNVMYWYQQKSSQAPKLLFHYYDKDFNNEADTPDNFQSRRPNTSFCFLDIRSPGLGDTAMYLCATSRVWGGTSTDTQYFGPGTRLTVL.

This clonotype turned up a few times. The V and J genes are TRBV4-2 and TRBJ2-3; 11 bases match TRBD1. The CDR3 has 16 residues. Per the germline V gene, CDR1 is LGHNA and CDR2 is YNFKEQ. Trimming took 0 bases from V and 5 from J; bases not matched to a gene: 4. The CDR3 nucleotides read TGTGCCAGCAGCCAAGATAGGACAGGGGGCATAGATACGCAGTATTTT. It yields the protein CASSQDRTGGIDTQYF.

This clonotype came up a few times. The CDR3 reads CASSSGTSNQPQHF. The CDR3 DNA reads TGTGCCAGCAGTTCCGGGACGAGCAATCAGCCCCAGCATTTT. The chain combines TRBV12-3 or TRBV12-4 with TRBJ1-5; D is perhaps TRBD1 (5 bases). This CDR3 is built from 14 residues. Trimming cost V 4 bases and J 1 base, with 8 bases left between them.

J is TRBJ1-2 and V is TRBV7-9; D possibly corresponds to TRBD1 (5 bases). This CDR3 has 15 residues. Germline CDR1 and CDR2: SEHNR and FQNEAQ (reference sequence). The germline V and J ends were trimmed by 2 bases and 5 bases, with 15 bases remaining between them. The DNA of the CDR3 is TGTGCCAGCAGCTTACAACCGCCAGGGCCATATGGCTACACCTTC. Its translation is CASSLQPPGPYGYTF.

CDR3 loop: CSARSYGLSTNEKLFF. CDR3 coding DNA: TGCAGTGCTAGGTCGTATGGCCTTTCAACTAATGAAAAACTGTTTTTT. V usage is TRBV20-1 and J usage is TRBJ1-4; D gene uncertain. The CDR3 is 16 amino acids. Germline V gene sequence: CDR1 DFQATT, CDR2 SNEGSKA (reference sequence). The V and J ends lost 3 bases and 0 bases respectively, with 14 bases between them.

V and J are TRBV24-1 and TRBJ2-7, with no clear D. Trimming stripped 5 bases from V and 2 bases from J, with 15 bases between. The germline V gene has CDR1 KGHDR and CDR2 SFDVKD. The CDR3 runs to 15 residues. Here the CDR3 reads CATSAGFSPPYEQYF. The CDR3 bases are TGTGCCACCAGTGCCGGATTTTCTCCCCCCTACGAGCAGTACTTC.

This clonotype was recorded a few times. This chain joins TRBV20-1 and TRBJ2-5; D unclear. Trimming took 5 bases from V and 2 from J, leaving 15 bases between them. This CDR3 has 14 residues. The V gene's germline CDR1 is DFQATT and CDR2 SNEGSKA (reference sequence). CDR3 DNA: TGCAGTGCTGGAAGGTTGCTGACTCAAGAGACCCAGTACTTC. It specifies CSAGRLLTQETQYF.

CDR3 bases: TGCGCCAGCAGCATCAGACCGGGACAGGGGACCGACGAGCAGTACTTC. This translates into CASSIRPGQGTDEQYF. The rearrangement joins TRBV5-1 to TRBJ2-7; 10 positions match TRBD1. V was pared by 4 bases and J by 5 bases, with 12 bases of the junction left unmatched. In germline, CDR1 is SGHRS, CDR2 YFSETQ. There are 16 residues in the CDR3.

The rearrangement uses TRBV12-3 or TRBV12-4 and TRBJ2-2, with TRBD2 matching 9 bases. The length of the CDR3 is 16 residues. V lost 10 bases and J lost 1; bases outside the gene matches: 10. The CDR3, as DNA: TGTGCCACCCGCGCGGGGGGGCTCCGGAACACCGGGGAGCTGTTTTTT. Protein: CATRAGGLRNTGELFF.

This clonotype has more than one count but fewer than ten. The J gene is TRBJ1-5, the V gene TRBV29-1, with D perhaps matching TRBD1 (6 bases). This CDR3 is 12 amino acids long. Germline CDR1 SQVTM, CDR2 ANQGSEA. The CDR3 DNA reads as TGCAGTGCAAGGGCGGTAGGGGGGCCCCAGCATTTT. This translates into CSARAVGGPQHF.

This clonotype was seen a few times. This sequence joins TRBV3-1 and TRBJ2-1, with D maybe TRBD1 (5 bases). Germline V gene sequence: CDR1 LGHDT, CDR2 YNNKEL (reference sequence). V was trimmed by 1 base and J by 6 bases, leaving 10 bases between them. The CDR3 is 14 residues long. The CDR3 sequence: CASSQAARVNEQFF. The CDR3 nucleotides are TGTGCCAGCAGCCAAGCAGCCAGGGTCAATGAGCAGTTCTTC.

The chain uses TRBV20-1 and TRBJ2-1; D ambiguous. Per the germline V gene, CDR1 is DFQATT and CDR2 is SNEGSKA (reference sequence). Trimming cost V 5 bases and J 2 bases, with 13 bases left between them. This CDR3 contains 14 residues. The CDR3 DNA reads TGCAGTGCTTGGAGTGAGTTGGCCTACAATGAGCAGTTCTTC. It specifies CSAWSELAYNEQFF.

This clonotype was observed a single time. V usage is TRBV12-3 or TRBV12-4 and J usage is TRBJ1-2; TRBD1 matches at 7 bases. The CDR3 extends over 14 amino acids. V lost 3 bases to trimming and J lost 8 bases; unmatched junction nucleotides: 9. The CDR3 nucleotides read TGTGCCAGCAGTTTGACAGGGCGACTATTCGGCTACACCTTC. Translated, it gives CASSLTGRLFGYTF.

This chain connects TRBV5-1 to TRBJ2-3; TRBD2 matches 9 bases. CDR1 and CDR2 (germline): SGHRS, YFSETQ. V lost 0 bases, J lost 2 bases, and 4 bases stayed unmatched. CDR3 length: 16 amino acids. CDR3 coding DNA: TGCGCCAGCAGCTTGGCGAGCGGGGGGAACACAGATACGCAGTATTTT. Translating it yields CASSLASGGNTDTQYF.

This clonotype was seen a single time. This rearrangement joins TRBV20-1 to TRBJ1-6; 7 nucleotides agree with TRBD1. The germline V gene encodes CDR1 DFQATT and CDR2 SNEGSKA (reference sequence). V dropped 0 bases and J dropped 7; count of bases not matched to a gene: 9. The CDR3 extends over 16 amino acids. The CDR3 DNA sequence: TGCAGTGCTAGAGATGGGTCACAGGGGCCGAATTCACCCCTCCACTTT. Its protein product is CSARDGSQGPNSPLHF.

This clonotype was detected a few times. The chain employs TRBV7-9 and TRBJ2-3; a possible D gene is TRBD2 (5 bases). Trimming pared 1 base from V and 6 bases from J, leaving 23 bases between. This CDR3 has 18 amino acids. The germline V gene has CDR1 SEHNR and CDR2 FQNEAQ (reference sequence). The CDR3 nucleotides read TGTGCCAGCAGCTTAGGGCGCTTGAGGCGGCGGCGAGGGGATACGCAGTATTTT. Its protein is CASSLGRLRRRRGDTQYF.